This T cell receptor beta chain was recovered during a study of T cells after yellow fever vaccination. TCRdb used MiXCR to reprocess the 5' RACE reads, holding one entry per CDR3 protein. The sample gives about 330,000 distinct CDR3 sequences, roughly 4.3% of which show up once; 20% to 25% is in the top ten. The sample holds a few counts of this clonotype. The CDR3 extends over 16 amino acids. J lost 4 bases, V lost 6 bases, and 12 bases had no gene match. CDR1 and CDR2 from the germline V gene are SEHNR and FQNEAQ (reference sequence). The receptor was derived from a man aged 18-30 years who received the YFV17D yellow fever vaccine. The chain uses TRBV7-9 and TRBJ2-1; 7 bases are shared with TRBD2. This material consisted of PBMCs, taken 5 days after the yellow fever booster vaccination. As DNA, the CDR3 is TGTGCCAGCAGAGAGTCGGGGGGAATGAGTTACAATGAGCAGTTCTTC. Its translation: CASRESGGMSYNEQFF.